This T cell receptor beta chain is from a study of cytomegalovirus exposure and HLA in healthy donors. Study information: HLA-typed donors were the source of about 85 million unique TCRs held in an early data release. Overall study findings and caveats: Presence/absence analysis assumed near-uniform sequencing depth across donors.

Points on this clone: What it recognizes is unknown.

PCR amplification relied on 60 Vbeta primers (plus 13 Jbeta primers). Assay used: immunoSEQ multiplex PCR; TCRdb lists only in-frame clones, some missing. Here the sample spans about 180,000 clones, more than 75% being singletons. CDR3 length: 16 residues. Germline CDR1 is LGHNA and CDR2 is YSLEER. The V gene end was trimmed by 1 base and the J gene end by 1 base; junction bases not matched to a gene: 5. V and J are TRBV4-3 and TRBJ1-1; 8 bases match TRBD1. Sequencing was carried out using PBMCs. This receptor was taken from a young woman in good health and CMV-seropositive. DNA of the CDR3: TGCGCCAGCAGCCAAGTCGGCAGGGGGCAGAACACTGAAGCTTTCTTT. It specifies CASSQVGRGQNTEAFF.